These 8 T cell receptor beta chains were all obtained from the same sample, sequenced in a study of blood T cell repertoires in COVID-19 (dated by TCRdb to about 2020). Library creation used the immunoSEQ multiplex PCR assay. TCRdb limited this immuneACCESS table to in-frame rearrangements with V and J called. A share of clones is missing; checked studies link under half to unresolved V genes, and the rest is unexplained. The sample table records 140,000 or so clones; around 91% of these occur just once. Of the sample, 3% falls within the top ten clones. The source material was peripheral blood. These receptors came from an older woman with active COVID-19.

This chain links TRBV5-5 with TRBJ2-7; D is unresolved. The V and J ends lost 3 bases and 2 bases respectively, with 3 bases between them. CDR1 is SGHKS, CDR2 YYEKEE, per germline (reference sequence). CDR3 size: 11 residues. The CDR3 sequence: CASSSTYEQYF. The DNA of the CDR3 is TGTGCCAGCAGCTCAACCTACGAGCAGTACTTC.

The gene calls are TRBV6-2 or TRBV6-3 and TRBJ2-2, with 8 bases that match TRBD1. Germline-derived CDR1 and CDR2 are MNHEY and SVGEGT. With V trimmed by 5 bases and J by 5 bases, 13 bases remained unmatched. The CDR3 is made up of 17 amino acids. The CDR3: CASSTRGLGVRTGELFF. In nucleotides, the CDR3 is TGTGCCAGCAGTACCAGGGGGCTAGGGGTTCGGACCGGGGAGCTGTTTTTT.

V gene TRBV12-1 combines with J gene TRBJ2-6; the D call in the table, TRBD1, was not verified against the DNA. TRBV12-1 is tagged as a pseudogene. The CDR3 runs 18 residues. CDR3 nucleotides: TGTGCCAGCAACGTTGCCGGGACAGAATCCTCTGGGGCCAACGTCCTGACTTTC. It yields the protein CASNVAGTESSGANVLTF.

The chain joins TRBV28 to TRBJ2-1, with D possibly matching TRBD2 (6 bases). The CDR3 has 16 residues. Deletions cut 3 bases from V and 4 bases from J, with 16 bases between. Germline V CDR1 and CDR2: MDHEN, SYDVKM. The chain's CDR3 is CASSFIGRGRYNEQFF. The CDR3 nucleotides are TGTGCCAGCAGTTTTATCGGGAGAGGACGGTACAATGAGCAGTTCTTC.

The genes are TRBV7-9 and TRBJ1-5, with 9 bases aligning to TRBD1. CDR1 SEHNR and CDR2 FQNEAQ come from the germline V gene (reference sequence). The V gene end was trimmed by 5 bases and the J gene end by 5 bases; junction bases not matched to a gene: 4. The CDR3 is 14 residues long. The CDR3 DNA reads TGTGCCAGCAGCCCGACAGGGGGATATCAGCCCCAGCATTTT. Protein product: CASSPTGGYQPQHF.

This clone was recorded a few times. This rearrangement joins TRBV27 to TRBJ1-6; tentatively, D is TRBD1 (6 bases). V was trimmed by 2 bases and J by 8 bases, leaving 10 bases between them. This CDR3 is 14 amino acids long. Germline V CDR1 and CDR2: MNHEY, SMNVEV (reference sequence). Written as DNA, the CDR3 is TGTGCCAGCAGTTTACAGGGGACCTATTCACCCCTCCACTTT. This codes for CASSLQGTYSPLHF.

This chain links TRBV13 with TRBJ2-2; TRBD2 aligns across 10 bases. Germline V CDR1 and CDR2: PRHDT, FYEKMQ (reference sequence). The J segment lost 0 bases and the V segment lost 4 bases, leaving 11 bases of the junction unmatched. The CDR3 length is 19 residues. As DNA, the CDR3 is TGTGCCAGCAGCTCATTGGCGTGGGGACTAGCGACGAACACCGGGGAGCTGTTTTTT. Translation: CASSSLAWGLATNTGELFF.

V is TRBV10-3 and J is TRBJ2-7, with TRBD2 matching 9 bases. The CDR3 loop spans 15 amino acids. Germline values: CDR1 ENHRY, CDR2 SYGVKD. V lost 2 bases, J lost 7 bases, and 9 bases stayed unmatched. CDR3 DNA: TGTGCCATCAGTGAGCGCTCTAGCGGGACCGAGGAGCAGTACTTC. Translated: CAISERSSGTEEQYF.